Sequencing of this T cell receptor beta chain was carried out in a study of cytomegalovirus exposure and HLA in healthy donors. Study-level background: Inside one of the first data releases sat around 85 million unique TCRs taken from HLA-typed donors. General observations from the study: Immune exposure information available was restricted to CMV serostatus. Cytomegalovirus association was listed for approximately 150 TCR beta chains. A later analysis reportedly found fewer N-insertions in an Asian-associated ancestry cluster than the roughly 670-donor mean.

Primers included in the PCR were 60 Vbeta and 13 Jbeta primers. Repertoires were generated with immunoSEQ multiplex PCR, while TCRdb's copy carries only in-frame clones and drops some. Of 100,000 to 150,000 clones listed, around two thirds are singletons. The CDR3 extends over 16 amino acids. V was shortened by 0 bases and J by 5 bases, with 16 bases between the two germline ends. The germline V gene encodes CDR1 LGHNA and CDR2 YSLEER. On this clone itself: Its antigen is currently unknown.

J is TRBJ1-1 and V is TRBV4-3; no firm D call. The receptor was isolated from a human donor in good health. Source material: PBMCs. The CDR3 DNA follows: TGCGCCAGCAGCCAAGATTGGAAGCAGGCCGGAACTGAAGCTTTCTTT. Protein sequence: CASSQDWKQAGTEAFF.